This TCR beta chain is drawn from a study of T cell repertoires in cytomegalovirus infection (dated by TCRdb to the late 2010s). Study-wide context: Donor HLA type was relevant to the analysis, because carriage of CMV infection together with the matching HLA type was indicated by public TCR beta signatures. What the work shows at the level of the full study, not this receptor alone: The ex vivo response was dominated by HLA-C-restricted CMV-specific TCR beta clonotypes, which also provided the single most frequent clonotype in two of eight donors. In both this cohort and an independent roughly 330-donor cohort, the cumulative frequency of public TCR beta family members distinguished carriers of CMV infection plus the relevant HLA type.

Sequenced using an Illumina HiSeq 1500. TCRdb reran the public reads through fastp at Q25 and MiXCR, keeping productive beta chains. For every CDR3 protein sequence, its rows merge into one entry that carries the most common genes and DNA. For this sample there are under 850,000 distinct CDR3 sequences; roughly a third appear just once. The top ten hold around 2.8% of the sample. This clonotype has just a few counts. The specificity of this receptor is unknown. Base qualities are not recorded, but no much larger clone differs from it by a single base. Reading from cysteine to phenylalanine, the CDR3 counts 13 amino acids. Only the CDR3 region is kept as DNA, spanning 39 bases read in frame from base 1. V is pared back by 6 bases and J by 7 bases, with 13 bases lying between the germline termini.

This sequence was found in a human donor in good health (CMV status not recorded). Some clones in this sample may be carry-over from other donors' samples. The specimen was PBMCs. Recombination linked TRBV12-3 or TRBV12-4 to TRBJ1-5; TRBD1 could be the D gene, as 5 bases match. The CDR3 protein sequence reads: CASSPGTTQPQHF. DNA sequence: TGTGCCAGCAGCCCCGGGACGACACAGCCCCAGCATTTT.